Shown below are 8 T cell receptor beta chains from a single sample sequenced in a study of blood T cells in healthy people across ages. The second PCR ran about 6 to 11 cycles with a sample-barcoded 5' primer and J-beta primers. TCRdb re-called the 5' RACE reads through MiXCR, storing one row per CDR3 protein. The sample carries 1.5 million to 2 million distinct CDR3 sequences, 28% recorded once. Sequences were obtained from blood. The receptors were sampled from a woman aged 25-40 years in good health.

This clonotype was detected only a few times. The V gene is TRBV10-3, the J gene TRBJ2-5; maybe TRBD1 (6 bases). Trimming left V 6 bases short and J 3 bases short, with 14 bases between. The CDR3 covers 14 residues. CDR1 is ENHRY, CDR2 SYGVKD, per germline. CDR3 amino acids: CAISSTQGKETQYF. As DNA, the CDR3 is TGTGCCATCAGCTCCACTCAGGGGAAAGAGACCCAGTACTTC.

The rearrangement links TRBV27 to TRBJ2-3, with 8 bases fitting TRBD1. The V gene end was trimmed by 4 bases and the J gene end by 11 bases; junction bases not matched to a gene: 23. Germline loops: CDR1 MNHEY, CDR2 SMNVEV (reference sequence). The CDR3 sequence is 18 residues long. The CDR3 protein is CASSSRTGPGSSYNEQYF. The CDR3 DNA sequence: TGTGCCAGCAGTTCTCGGACAGGGCCGGGAAGCTCCTACAATGAGCAGTATTTT.

This clonotype appeared a few times. The chain has TRBV6-6 and TRBJ2-7; TRBD1 matches at 7 bases. Trimming cost V 6 bases and J 2 bases; bases outside gene matches: 7. The CDR3 consists of 14 residues. Germline V CDR1 and CDR2: MNHNY, SVGAGI (reference sequence). DNA of the CDR3: TGTGCCAGCAGACAGACAGGGACGGCCTACGAGCAGTACTTC. Translation gives CASRQTGTAYEQYF.

J is TRBJ1-6 and V is TRBV6-5; D remains unclear. The CDR3 totals 14 residues. V was pared by 2 bases and J by 7 bases, with 9 bases between. Germline values: CDR1 MNHEY, CDR2 SVGAGI. CDR3 DNA: TGTGCCAGCAGTTACGTCCAGAGCAATTCACCCCTCCACTTT. Protein: CASSYVQSNSPLHF.

The V call is TRBV12-3 or TRBV12-4, the J call TRBJ2-1, with D perhaps matching TRBD1 (6 bases). The CDR3 has 14 amino acids. V lost 6 bases and J 1 base, leaving 10 bases between the germline ends. The CDR3 coding sequence is TGTGCCAGCAGCCACAGGGTTTCCTACAATGAGCAGTTCTTC. Its translation is CASSHRVSYNEQFF.

The rearrangement uses TRBV6-2 or TRBV6-3 and TRBJ1-2; D remains ambiguous. The ends were cut back, 6 bases at V and 6 bases at J, with 14 bases in the middle. Germline lookup yields CDR1 MNHEY and CDR2 SVGEGT. The CDR3 contains 13 residues. The CDR3 DNA sequence: TGTGCCAGCAGAGGACCCACGGAAGATGGCTACACCTTC. Its protein product is CASRGPTEDGYTF.

The chain has TRBV6-2 or TRBV6-3 and TRBJ2-1; the D call may be TRBD1 or TRBD2 (6 bases each). This CDR3 has 17 residues. V lost 0 bases and J lost 4, with 16 bases in between. The germline gives CDR1 MNHEY, CDR2 SVGEGT. The chain's CDR3 is CASSYSRGERLYNEQFF. CDR3 sequence (DNA): TGTGCCAGCAGTTACTCGAGGGGGGAACGGCTTTACAATGAGCAGTTCTTC.

The V gene is TRBV7-2, the J gene TRBJ2-1; TRBD1 or TRBD2 may be the D gene (5 bases each). Germline assignment: CDR1 SGHTA and CDR2 FQGNSA. Trimming cost V 3 bases and J 8 bases, with 20 bases left between them. The CDR3 is 16 residues long. The CDR3 protein is CASSFPTTGTADEQFF. In DNA form, the CDR3 reads TGTGCCAGCAGCTTTCCCACCACCGGGACGGCCGATGAGCAGTTCTTC.